The 4 T cell receptor beta chains below come from one sample, sequenced in a study of T cells after yellow fever vaccination (dated by TCRdb to about 2019). The protocol used for the library was 5' RACE. The data were produced on an Illumina HiSeq 2500. TCRdb reanalyzed the raw reads on its own, using fastp at Q25 for trimming and MiXCR for clone calling, and kept in-frame beta chains. Under each unique CDR3 protein, matching rows form one entry showing the most common genes and DNA. Counted in this sample were about 96,000 distinct CDR3 sequences; roughly 9% of them appeared once. Roughly 15% of the sample is in the top ten clones. This specimen's treatment or condition label, per the study, means: live attenuated yellow fever vaccine strain. The source was CD8+ T cells not binding an NS4B(214-222) dextramer, sorted from PBMCs, collected roughly 14 days after the first yellow fever vaccination. Per the publication, the cell subset or site label means: NS4B epitope dextramer-negative CD8 T cells. The source of these receptors is a man younger than 35 who received the YFV17D yellow fever vaccine.

This clonotype showed up just a few times. The chain is built from TRBV2 and TRBJ1-2, with D unclear. Per the germline V gene, CDR1 is SNHLY and CDR2 is FYNNEI. The CDR3 is 15 amino acids. Trimming shortened V by 2 bases and J by 0 bases, and 10 bases separated the two germline ends. The CDR3 DNA reads as TGTGCCAGCAGTGAACTATGGGATGCTAACTATGGCTACACCTTC. Its translation: CASSELWDANYGYTF.

The table lists this clonotype with a few counts. The CDR3 bases are TGTGCCAGCAGTTACTCGAAAACGGACGCAACTAATGAAAAACTGTTTTTT. It yields the protein CASSYSKTDATNEKLFF. This rearrangement joins TRBV6-5 to TRBJ1-4; D is unresolved. Per germline, CDR1 MNHEY and CDR2 SVGAGI. The CDR3 length is 17 residues. Between the trimmed V and J ends, which lost 0 bases and 0 bases, there was a span of 11 bases.

J is TRBJ2-1 and V is TRBV7-6; weak D call: TRBD1 (7 bases). This CDR3 contains 14 residues. Germline V gene data show CDR1 as SGHVS and CDR2 as FNYEAQ. Deletions cut 4 bases from V and 7 bases from J, with 14 bases between. The CDR3 sequence: CASSSGPGGNEQFF. DNA for the CDR3: TGTGCCAGCAGCTCCGGGCCAGGGGGGAATGAGCAGTTCTTC.

This clonotype was seen only a few times. V and J are TRBV6-5 and TRBJ1-1; 8 bases line up with TRBD1. The ends lost 4 bases at V and 3 bases at J; junction bases unmatched: 4. Looked up from germline, CDR1 is MNHEY and CDR2 is SVGAGI. This CDR3 has 14 amino acids. The CDR3 region has the DNA TGTGCCAGCAGTTGGCGGACAGGGTACACTGAAGCTTTCTTT. Translating gives CASSWRTGYTEAFF.